This paragraph reports one T cell receptor beta chain. The entry originates in a study of regulatory T cells in long-lasting Graves disease. Combining iRepertoire HTBI primers with Arm-PCR of CDR3 regions, the authors built TCR beta libraries. TCRdb called the multiplex PCR reads again in MiXCR, with one record for every CDR3 protein. The sample includes around 450,000 distinct CDR3 sequences, approximately 15% of them seen just once. Time point of the sample: newly diagnosed GD, antithyroid drugs for less than 3 months. Generation of the TCR library employed RNA extracted from PBMCs. The same specimen was also included in a second study, on T cells in Graves' hyperthyroidism and ophthalmopathy.

The clonotype comes from a woman between 35 and 50 years old with Graves disease. The specimen was peripheral blood mononuclear cells (PBMCs), collected at new diagnosis, from a patient treated with antithyroid drugs.

The CDR3 sequence: CASSLNIYQPQHF. The CDR3 DNA follows: TGTGCCAGCAGTTTGAACATTTATCAGCCCCAGCATTTT. This sequence joins TRBV27 and TRBJ1-5, with D uncertain. This CDR3 is built from 13 residues. Trimming took 3 bases from V and 5 from J, leaving 8 bases between them. CDR1 and CDR2 (germline): MNHEY, SMNVEV (reference sequence).